The rows below give T cell receptor beta chains drawn from one sample of a study of shared clonotypes between healthy human individuals. Here immunoSEQ multiplex PCR was the method, and the copy in TCRdb shows in-frame clones only, minus some. The sample records 1.5 million to 2.5 million clones, about 95% being singletons. The sequencing sample was made of naive CD8+ T cells sorted from blood. Every receptor here comes from a man in his late teens or twenties in good health. Both conserved end residues are part of each CDR3. The order of the fields is J gene, V gene, D gene, clone size, CDR3 protein, CDR3 DNA. The D gene is left open where the match is weak. Clone sizes are given selectively: once, few, many, or a class where the clone is expanded.

>TRBJ1-2|TRBV25-1|TRBD1|-
CASSERQGYYGYTF
TGTGCCAGCAGTGAGAGACAGGGGTACTATGGCTACACCTTC
>TRBJ2-1|TRBV2|TRBD1|-
CASIIGYWDSDSALGAEQFF
TGTGCCAGTATAATCGGCTACTGGGACAGCGATTCCGCCTTGGGTGCTGAGCAGTTCTTC
>TRBJ2-1|TRBV7-8|-|-
CASSLDGANEQFF
TGTGCCAGCAGCTTAGACGGGGCCAATGAGCAGTTCTTC
>TRBJ2-7|TRBV27|TRBD1|once
CASSVGQGVSYEQYF
TGTGCCAGCAGTGTGGGACAGGGGGTTTCTTACGAGCAGTACTTC
>TRBJ2-1|TRBV11-2|-|-
CASTPEGRSYNEQFF
TGTGCCAGCACCCCCGAGGGCCGATCCTACAATGAGCAGTTCTTC
>TRBJ2-5|TRBV2|TRBD2|-
CASSEDPSGQETQYF
TGTGCCAGCAGTGAAGACCCTAGCGGGCAAGAGACCCAGTACTTC
>TRBJ2-7|TRBV10-2|-|once
CASRDLPYEQYF
TGCGCCAGCCGGGACCTCCCCTACGAGCAGTACTTC
>TRBJ2-1|TRBV9|TRBD2|-
CASSGGLAGTYNEQFF
TGTGCCAGCAGCGGGGGACTAGCGGGGACTTACAATGAGCAGTTCTTC
>TRBJ2-7|TRBV6-5|TRBD1|-
CASSIRQGGEQYF
TGTGCCAGCAGTATTAGACAGGGTGGCGAGCAGTACTTC
>TRBJ1-1|TRBV7-8|-|-
CASSPTVMNTEAFF
TGTGCCAGCAGCCCGACAGTTATGAACACTGAAGCTTTCTTT
>TRBJ2-7|TRBV2|TRBD2|-
CASSRLAGGPGNEQYF
TGTGCCAGCAGCCGATTAGCGGGAGGGCCTGGTAACGAGCAGTACTTC
>TRBJ2-2|TRBV11-1|-|-
CASSLIPPGELFF
TGTGCCAGCAGCTTAATCCCCCCCGGGGAGCTGTTTTTT
>TRBJ2-7|TRBV21-1|-|-
CASSSHGLAGGLTYEQYF
TGTGCCAGCAGCTCTCATGGACTAGCGGGGGGTCTTACCTACGAGCAGTACTTC
>TRBJ2-3|TRBV11-2|-|-
CASSPNQAEADTQYF
TGTGCCAGCAGCCCCAACCAGGCTGAGGCAGATACGCAGTATTTT
>TRBJ2-2|TRBV28|TRBD1|-
CASTLGGQGLTFLNTGELFF
TGTGCCAGCACCCTAGGGGGACAGGGACTTACCTTCTTGAACACCGGGGAGCTGTTTTTT
>TRBJ1-2|TRBV5-6|-|once
CASSRIGDYGYTF
TGTGCCAGCAGCCGGATTGGGGATTATGGCTACACCTTC
>TRBJ2-2|TRBV30|-|-
CAWIQGSGELFF
TGTGCCTGGATACAGGGTTCCGGGGAGCTGTTTTTT
>TRBJ1-1|TRBV9|TRBD1|-
CASGQGGTEAFF
TGTGCCAGCGGACAGGGAGGCACTGAAGCTTTCTTT
>TRBJ2-3|TRBV6-1|-|-
CASSEFWGGGTDTQYF
TGTGCCAGCAGTGAATTTTGGGGAGGTGGCACAGATACGCAGTATTTT
>TRBJ2-7|TRBV6-5|-|-
CASSTPWGDEQYF
TGTGCCAGCAGTACCCCCTGGGGCGACGAGCAGTACTTC
>TRBJ2-7|TRBV6-1|-|-
CASRGWEFEEQYF
TGTGCCAGCCGGGGGTGGGAATTCGAAGAGCAGTACTTC
>TRBJ2-7|TRBV2|-|-
CASSELATYEQYF
TGTGCCAGCAGTGAATTGGCCACCTACGAGCAGTACTTC
>TRBJ2-7|TRBV5-5|-|-
CASSLSPAVSYEQYF
TGTGCCAGCAGCTTGTCACCCGCCGTCTCCTACGAGCAGTACTTC
>TRBJ1-1|TRBV6-6|-|once
CASSPPENTEAFF
TGTGCCAGCAGCCCTCCGGAGAACACTGAAGCTTTCTTT
>TRBJ2-7|TRBV28|-|-
CASRLRDHYEQYF
TGTGCCAGCAGGTTACGGGACCACTACGAGCAGTACTTC
>TRBJ2-5|TRBV9|TRBD2|once
CASSAGTSGSEEKTQYF
TGTGCCAGCAGCGCCGGGACTAGCGGGAGTGAAGAGAAGACCCAGTACTTC
>TRBJ2-7|TRBV5-5|-|-
CASSLDRDYYEQYF
TGTGCCAGCAGCTTGGACAGGGACTACTACGAGCAGTACTTC
>TRBJ2-7|TRBV27|TRBD1|-
CASSLTGLGYEQYF
TGTGCCAGCAGTCTGACAGGGTTGGGATACGAGCAGTACTTC
>TRBJ2-3|TRBV5-6|TRBD2|-
CASSFSGRAGDTQYF
TGTGCCAGCAGCTTCAGCGGGAGGGCGGGGGATACGCAGTATTTT
>TRBJ2-7|TRBV5-4|-|-
CASSSRGSDYEQYF
TGTGCCAGCAGCTCCCGGGGTTCAGACTACGAGCAGTACTTC
>TRBJ2-1|TRBV6-1|-|once
CASRKGQTNEQFF
TGTGCCAGCAGAAAAGGACAGACTAATGAGCAGTTCTTC
>TRBJ1-1|TRBV5-5|TRBD1|-
CASSAETGWEAFF
TGTGCCAGCAGCGCCGAGACAGGGTGGGAAGCTTTCTTT
>TRBJ2-7|TRBV27|-|-
CASSFGRGYEQYF
TGTGCCAGCAGTTTCGGCAGGGGCTACGAGCAGTACTTC
>TRBJ1-6|TRBV6-5|-|-
CASSSPGLTDSPLHF
TGTGCCAGCAGTTCTCCGGGACTGACTGATTCACCCCTCCACTTT
>TRBJ2-2|TRBV29-1|TRBD2|-
CSVEAGGITNTGELFF
TGCAGCGTTGAGGCGGGGGGGATCACGAACACCGGGGAGCTGTTTTTT
>TRBJ1-5|TRBV5-1|-|-
CASSFDGTLNQPQHF
TGCGCCAGCAGCTTCGACGGGACCTTAAATCAGCCCCAGCATTTT
>TRBJ2-7|TRBV9|TRBD2|-
CASSDGTSGHTYEQYF
TGTGCCAGCAGCGACGGGACTAGCGGTCACACCTACGAGCAGTACTTC
>TRBJ2-1|TRBV5-1|TRBD2|-
CASSDGSGGAKSEQFF
TGCGCCAGCAGCGATGGATCGGGGGGGGCAAAGTCTGAGCAGTTCTTC
>TRBJ2-1|TRBV7-3|TRBD1|-
CASSVNPGQGAYNEQFF
TGTGCCAGCAGCGTAAACCCCGGGCAGGGGGCGTACAATGAGCAGTTCTTC
>TRBJ2-2|TRBV6-6|-|-
CASSWIGTGELFF
TGTGCCAGCAGTTGGATAGGGACCGGGGAGCTGTTTTTT
>TRBJ1-5|TRBV6-5|-|few
CASSSAQGYQPQHF
TGTGCCAGCAGTTCGGCACAGGGTTACCAGCCCCAGCATTTT
>TRBJ2-1|TRBV4-1|TRBD2|-
CASSLAGGPLNEQFF
TGCGCCAGCAGCTTAGCGGGGGGGCCTCTCAATGAGCAGTTCTTC
>TRBJ1-6|TRBV15|-|-
CATSRDRGGGSSLHF
TGTGCCACCAGCAGAGACCGGGGCGGGGGTTCGTCCCTCCACTTT
>TRBJ2-1|TRBV6-5|TRBD2|few
CASSYGGSSYNEQFF
TGTGCCAGCAGTTACGGCGGGAGCTCCTACAATGAGCAGTTCTTC
>TRBJ2-7|TRBV11-2|-|-
CASSLDPAGYEQYF
TGTGCCAGCAGCTTAGATCCAGCGGGCTACGAGCAGTACTTC
>TRBJ2-7|TRBV6-6|-|few
CASSYSAGDYEQYF
TGTGCCAGCAGTTACTCCGCCGGAGATTACGAGCAGTACTTC
>TRBJ2-1|TRBV7-9|-|-
CASSSWTTNDNEQFF
TGTGCCAGCAGCTCATGGACTACGAACGACAATGAGCAGTTCTTC
>TRBJ2-7|TRBV19|TRBD2|-
CASRREGGSYEQYF
TGTGCCAGTAGGCGGGAGGGCGGATCCTACGAGCAGTACTTC
>TRBJ2-4|TRBV7-2|TRBD2|-
CASSLAVAGVRGAKNIQYF
TGTGCCAGCAGCTTAGCTGTAGCGGGGGTTCGGGGAGCCAAAAACATTCAGTACTTC
>TRBJ1-6|TRBV28|-|-
CASSPIQNSSPLHF
TGTGCCAGCAGTCCGATCCAGAATAGTTCACCCCTCCACTTT
>TRBJ2-7|TRBV27|TRBD2|-
CASSITLAPPYF
TGTGCCAGCAGTATAACACTAGCGCCCCCGTACTTC
>TRBJ2-1|TRBV10-3|TRBD1|-
CAINPGTGFDNEQFF
TGTGCCATCAATCCCGGGACAGGGTTTGATAATGAGCAGTTCTTC
>TRBJ2-7|TRBV9|-|few
CASSVDGSYEQYF
TGTGCCAGCAGCGTAGATGGGTCCTACGAGCAGTACTTC
>TRBJ2-7|TRBV27|TRBD2|-
CASSLVGGRAYEQYF
TGTGCCAGCAGTTTAGTAGGCGGGAGGGCTTACGAGCAGTACTTC